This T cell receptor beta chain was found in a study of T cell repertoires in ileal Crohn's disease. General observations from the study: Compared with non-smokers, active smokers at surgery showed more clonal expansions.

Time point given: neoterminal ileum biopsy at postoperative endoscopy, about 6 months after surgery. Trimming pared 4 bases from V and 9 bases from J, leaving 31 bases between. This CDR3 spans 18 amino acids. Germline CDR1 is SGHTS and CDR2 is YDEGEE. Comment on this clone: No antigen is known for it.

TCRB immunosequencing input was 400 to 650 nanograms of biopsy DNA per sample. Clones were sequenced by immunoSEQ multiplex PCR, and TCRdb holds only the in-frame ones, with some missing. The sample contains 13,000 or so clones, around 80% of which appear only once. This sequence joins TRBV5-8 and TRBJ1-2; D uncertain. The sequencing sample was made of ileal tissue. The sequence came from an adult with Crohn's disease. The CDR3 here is CASSLAVYRTLWLRRYTF. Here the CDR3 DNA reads TGTGCCAGCAGCCTGGCAGTGTATCGGACTCTATGGCTAAGACGCTACACCTTC.